The clone carrying this T cell receptor beta chain was detected a few times. This sample stems from a study of blood T cell repertoires in COVID-19. This CDR3 spans 14 amino acids. V lost 3 bases and J lost 2, with 10 bases in between. Germline V gene data show CDR1 as SGHNT and CDR2 as YENEEA. Using immunoSEQ multiplex PCR, the repertoire was profiled, and TCRdb retains in-frame clones only, with some absent. This sample yields 100,000 to 150,000 clones, of which about 79% are seen a single time; under 45% belongs to the top ten. The receptor was derived from a middle-aged man with active or convalescent COVID-19. Material: peripheral blood. J is TRBJ2-5 and V is TRBV11-3; D is uncertain. CDR3 in amino acids: CASSFRTSQETQYF. In nucleotides, the CDR3 is TGTGCCAGCAGCTTCCGAACTTCGCAAGAGACCCAGTACTTC.